What follows are 3 T cell receptor beta chains derived from one specimen sequenced in a study of T cell repertoires in cytomegalovirus infection. Each CDR3 protein gets one entry after TCRdb re-called the reads with MiXCR. This sample has around 630,000 distinct CDR3 sequences, with 24% found just once. Sequenced material: CD8+ T cells from PBMCs. The receptor set was obtained from a human donor in good health (CMV status not recorded). Some clones in this sample may be carry-over from other donors' samples.

This clonotype has a count of ten or more. The genes are TRBV4-1 and TRBJ2-3, with TRBD2 matching 12 bases. CDR1 is MGHRA, CDR2 YSYEKL, per germline. The CDR3 runs to 19 residues. V was clipped by 0 bases and J by 2 bases; unmatched bases: 9. CDR3 sequence: CASSQEGASGGEITDTQYF. For the CDR3, the DNA is TGCGCCAGCAGCCAAGAGGGAGCTAGCGGGGGGGAAATCACAGATACGCAGTATTTT.

Ten or more counts support this clonotype. At one of its ends the junction is not consistent with the germline gene, which may arise from a read error. The V call is TRBV6-2 or TRBV6-3, the J call TRBJ2-1; a weak D match, TRBD2 (5 bases). The germline gives CDR1 MNHEY, CDR2 SVGEGT. The CDR3 has 11 amino acids. The CDR3 sequence is CASSYSEGQFF. CDR3 bases: TGTGCCAGCAGCTACTCCGAGGGGCAGTTCTTC.

This clonotype was counted many times. V and J are TRBV7-8 and TRBJ2-1; the D is unclear. Germline V lookup: CDR1 SGHVS, CDR2 FQNEAQ. With 1 base removed from V and 4 bases from J, the gap between germline ends came to 5 bases. The CDR3 is 13 residues long. The DNA for the CDR3 is TGTGCCAGCAGCTTAGTAATTTACAATGAGCAGTTCTTC. As protein: CASSLVIYNEQFF.